These 28 T cell receptor beta chains were all obtained from the same sample, sequenced in a study of T-cell memory formation after mild COVID-19. TCRdb itself ran the 5' RACE reads through MiXCR, one entry per CDR3 protein. The sample has 150,000 to 200,000 distinct CDR3 sequences, 15% to 20% seen once. The sample consisted of PBMCs or a T cell subset sorted from them (not recorded which). These TCRs come from a man younger than 30 who had mild COVID-19 (a few samples of this study predate the infection). Cell type and time point are not known.

There are a few counts of this clonotype. V and J are TRBV7-9 and TRBJ1-2; D ambiguous. Germline values: CDR1 SEHNR, CDR2 FQNEAQ (reference sequence). V lost 5 bases and J lost 8, with 9 bases in between. CDR3 length equals 11 residues. The CDR3 coding sequence is TGTGCCAGCAGCGCCCTGGGGGGCTACACCTTC. It is translated as CASSALGGYTF.

The table lists this clonotype with a count of one. This chain uses TRBV5-1 with TRBJ2-7; D gene ambiguous. The CDR3 totals 17 residues. CDR1 is SGHRS, CDR2 YFSETQ, per germline. The ends were cut back, 0 bases at V and 3 bases at J, with 19 bases in the middle. CDR3 DNA sequence: TGCGCCAGCAGCTTGGGGCCGGGCCACCGCCTAAGCTACGAGCAGTACTTC. Amino acids: CASSLGPGHRLSYEQYF.

CDR3 sequence reads: CASSQLGASRNEQFF. Written as DNA, the CDR3 is TGCGCCAGCAGCCAACTAGGTGCTAGCAGGAATGAGCAGTTCTTC. The chain has TRBV4-1 and TRBJ2-1; possibly TRBD2 for D (5 bases). The germline V and J ends were trimmed by 2 bases and 7 bases, with 15 bases remaining between them. CDR3 length equals 15 residues. Germline CDR1 MGHRA, CDR2 YSYEKL.

This clonotype has only a few counts. The chain couples TRBV7-3 to TRBJ1-4, with D hard to call. The CDR3 runs to 13 residues. CDR1 is SGHTA, CDR2 FQGTGA, per germline. Trimming removed 5 bases at V and 8 bases at J, with 12 bases between. The CDR3 DNA is TGTGCCAGCAGCCGAAGGACCGGAGAAAAACTGTTTTTT. Its protein is CASSRRTGEKLFF. Filled out from reference TRBV7-3 and TRBJ1-4, the complete variable domain reads GAGVSQTPSNKVTEKGKYVELRCDPISGHTALYWYRQSLGQGPEFLIYFQGTGAADDSGLPNDRFFAVRPEGSVSTLKIQRTERGDSAVYLCASSRRTGEKLFFGSGTQLSVL.

This clonotype was counted between two and nine times. The chain is built from TRBV7-4 and TRBJ2-3; no definite D call. Germline V gives CDR1 SGHVT, CDR2 SQSDAQ. The V end lost 1 base, the J end lost 7 bases, and 6 bases lay between the germline ends. This CDR3 has 12 amino acids. Written as DNA, the CDR3 is TGTGCCAGCAGCTTAGGGGAACATACGCAGTATTTT. Its translation is CASSLGEHTQYF.

This rearrangement joins TRBV7-8 to TRBJ2-7; D uncertain. This CDR3 comprises 13 residues. Germline CDR1 is SGHVS and CDR2 is FQNEAQ. V was cut by 5 bases and J by 0 bases, with 8 bases left in between. DNA of the CDR3: TGTGCCAGCAGCACCCCGGCCTCCTACGAGCAGTACGTC. Translated, it gives CASSTPASYEQYV.

The V gene is TRBV9, the J gene TRBJ2-7, with a possible D match to TRBD2 (6 bases). Germline loops: CDR1 SGDLS, CDR2 YYNGEE. This CDR3 comprises 16 residues. V shed 1 base and J shed 2 bases, with 16 bases lying between them. CDR3: CASSVTGDPATYEQYF. Written as DNA, the CDR3 is TGTGCCAGCAGCGTAACGGGGGACCCGGCAACCTACGAGCAGTACTTC.

The chain combines TRBV12-3 or TRBV12-4 with TRBJ1-4, with D hard to call. CDR3 length equals 17 residues. Trimming cost V 1 base and J 8 bases, with 20 bases left between them. The chain's CDR3 is CASSLDLQAGPSEKLFF. The CDR3 DNA is TGTGCCAGCAGTTTAGACTTACAAGCGGGCCCGTCCGAAAAACTGTTTTTT.

In this sample, this clonotype turned up a few times. This chain links TRBV3-1 with TRBJ1-6; D gene uncertain. Trimming cost V 6 bases and J 8 bases, with 8 bases left between them. This CDR3 comprises 12 residues. CDR1 LGHDT and CDR2 YNNKEL come from the germline V gene (reference sequence). The CDR3 here is CASRKPDSPLHF. The CDR3 coding sequence is TGTGCCAGCAGGAAACCGGATTCACCCCTCCACTTT.

The chain recombines TRBV4-1 with TRBJ1-5; 8 bases map to TRBD1. This CDR3 region has 18 residues. Germline loops: CDR1 MGHRA, CDR2 YSYEKL. V shed 4 bases and J 2 bases; nucleotides not matched to a gene: 13. The CDR3 DNA follows: TGCGCCAGCAGCCGACAGGGGTTAGCAGGGGTGGGCAATCAGCCCCAGCATTTT. It encodes CASSRQGLAGVGNQPQHF.

The V call is TRBV12-3 or TRBV12-4, the J call TRBJ1-1; TRBD1 matches 7 bases. The CDR3 totals 15 residues. Unmatched junction bases numbered 8, after V lost 7 bases and J lost 0 bases. This CDR3 is CASNAYRGLNTEAFF. In nucleotides, the CDR3 is TGTGCCAGCAACGCTTACAGGGGATTGAACACTGAAGCTTTCTTT.

The chain is built from TRBV10-3 and TRBJ1-2; TRBD1 agrees at 8 bases. J gave up 8 bases and V 4 bases, and 9 bases lay outside the gene matches. The CDR3 is made up of 14 amino acids. From germline, CDR1 is ENHRY and CDR2 SYGVKD. The CDR3: CAISGTGSNWGYTF. For the CDR3, the DNA is TGTGCCATCAGTGGGACAGGGTCAAACTGGGGCTACACCTTC.

This clonotype has a handful of counts. The chain employs TRBV4-1 and TRBJ1-5; TRBD1 matches at 7 bases. From germline, CDR1 is MGHRA and CDR2 YSYEKL. The CDR3 runs to 15 residues. V lost 4 bases to trimming and J lost 5 bases; unmatched junction nucleotides: 8. CDR3 in amino acids: CASSRQGGQDQPQHF. CDR3 nucleotides: TGCGCCAGCAGCCGTCAGGGGGGGCAAGATCAGCCCCAGCATTTT.

This clonotype was detected a few times. The chain employs TRBV4-2 and TRBJ1-2; D perhaps matches TRBD1 (5 bases). V was cut by 4 bases and J by 7 bases, with 16 bases left in between. CDR1 and CDR2 (germline): LGHNA, YNFKEQ. This CDR3 contains 14 residues. In nucleotides, the CDR3 is TGTGCCAGCAGCCTAGCCAATTCGGGGGGTGGCTACACCTTC. Protein: CASSLANSGGGYTF.

The table lists this clonotype with a count of one. The chain uses TRBV6-2 or TRBV6-3 and TRBJ1-5; 9 nucleotides agree with TRBD1. The germline V gene encodes CDR1 MNHEY and CDR2 SVGEGT. The CDR3 is made up of 13 amino acids. The junction had 3 bases not matched to a gene; V was cut back by 7 bases and J by 5 bases. The CDR3 protein is CASTGQGHQPQHF. CDR3 coding DNA: TGTGCCAGCACAGGACAGGGGCATCAGCCCCAGCATTTT.

The genes are TRBV12-3 or TRBV12-4 and TRBJ2-2, with D perhaps TRBD2 (6 bases). The CDR3 is 14 residues long. V was clipped by 6 bases and J by 3 bases, with 11 bases between them. CDR3 residues: CASSWGVDTGELFF. The CDR3 DNA is TGTGCCAGCAGCTGGGGGGTCGACACCGGGGAGCTGTTTTTT.

The chain links TRBV30 to TRBJ1-5, with 7 bases lining up with TRBD1. V was pared by 3 bases and J by 11 bases, with 13 bases of the junction left unmatched. The CDR3 spans 14 residues. Germline values: CDR1 GTSNPN, CDR2 SVGIG (reference sequence). CDR3 nucleotides: TGTGCCTGGAGCGCAGGGGGGATAACCGGAGCCCAGCATTTT. Translated: CAWSAGGITGAQHF.

Turning to this clonotype: With a much larger clone just one base away, this may be a read error. V is TRBV7-2 and J is TRBJ1-6; D not resolved. Germline V gives CDR1 SGHTA, CDR2 FQGNSA. The CDR3 is 15 residues long. Here the CDR3 DNA reads TGTGCCAGCAGCGTATCTAGCGCCAATGGTTCAGCCCTCCACTTT. It yields the protein CASSVSSANGSALHF.

J is TRBJ2-3 and V is TRBV7-6; weak D call: TRBD1 (6 bases). CDR1 is SGHVS and CDR2 is FNYEAQ in the germline V gene. V shed 5 bases and J shed 5 bases, with 17 bases lying between them. The CDR3 is 15 amino acids. The CDR3 here is CASSPQVAGVDTQYF. The CDR3 DNA follows: TGTGCCAGCAGCCCCCAGGTGGCAGGGGTAGATACGCAGTATTTT.

This clonotype was seen ten or more times. V and J are TRBV2 and TRBJ2-2, with D hard to call. Trimming removed 4 bases at V and 3 bases at J, with 12 bases between. Germline V gives CDR1 SNHLY, CDR2 FYNNEI. There are 15 residues in the CDR3. CDR3 nucleotide sequence: TGTGCCAGCAGTGGGGTACAACCGGACACCGGGGAGCTGTTTTTT. Amino acid sequence: CASSGVQPDTGELFF.

This clonotype was observed a few times. CDR3 sequence (DNA): TGTGCCAGCAGGTTCACAGTTGAAGCTTTCTTT. Translated, it gives CASRFTVEAFF. The gene calls are TRBV12-3 or TRBV12-4 and TRBJ1-1; D not certain. The V end was cut by 6 bases, the J end by 7 bases, with 9 bases between. The CDR3 is 11 residues long.

CDR3 residues: CASRSRGVGYGYTF. The CDR3 nucleotides read TGTGCCAGCAGGTCGCGAGGCGTGGGCTATGGCTACACCTTC. The rearrangement joins TRBV6-2 or TRBV6-3 to TRBJ1-2; D uncertain. CDR1 and CDR2 from the germline V gene are MNHEY and SVGEGT. Trimming took 6 bases from V and 4 from J, leaving 15 bases between them. The CDR3 is 14 residues long.

This clonotype has more than one count but fewer than ten. One junction end does not reproduce the germline sequence, and a read error may be involved. V and J are TRBV5-1 and TRBJ1-1; 10 nucleotides agree with TRBD1. Germline V gene data show CDR1 as SGHRS and CDR2 as YFSETQ. The CDR3 is 14 amino acids. For the CDR3, the DNA is TGCGCGAGCAGCCGGACAGGGGGTATCTTTGAAGCTTTCTTT. Translated, it gives CASSRTGGIFEAFF. The whole variable domain, remainder taken from reference TRBV5-1 and TRBJ1-1, is KAGVTQTPRYLIKTRGQQVTLSCSPISGHRSVSWYQQTPGQGLQFLFEYFSETQRNKGNFPGRFSGRQFSNSRSEMNVSTLELGDSALYLCASSRTGGIFEAFFGQGTRLTVV.

The rearrangement uses TRBV7-2 and TRBJ2-5; D gene ambiguous. Trimming stripped 4 bases from V and 5 bases from J, with 14 bases between. The germline V gene encodes CDR1 SGHTA and CDR2 FQGNSA. This CDR3 comprises 14 residues. The CDR3 loop is CASSSGVPYETQYF. The CDR3 DNA reads as TGTGCCAGCAGCTCCGGTGTCCCCTACGAGACCCAGTACTTC. Drawing the rest from reference TRBV7-2 and TRBJ2-5, the complete variable domain is GAGVSQSPSNKVTEKGKDVELRCDPISGHTALYWYRQSLGQGLEFLIYFQGNSAPDKSGLPSDRFSAERTGGSVSTLTIQRTQQEDSAVYLCASSSGVPYETQYFGPGTRLLVL.

The chain has TRBV20-1 and TRBJ2-1, with TRBD2 identical over 12 bases. Germline trimming cut 5 bases from V and 7 bases from J; bases unmatched to any gene: 12. Germline V gives CDR1 DFQATT, CDR2 SNEGSKA (reference sequence). The CDR3 is made up of 16 amino acids. CDR3 DNA: TGCAGTGCTCAAATTCTAGCGGGGGGGCCTCGTAATGAGCAGTTCTTC. Amino acids: CSAQILAGGPRNEQFF.

This clonotype showed up just a few times. This sequence joins TRBV12-3 or TRBV12-4 and TRBJ2-5, with TRBD1 as a possible D gene (5 bases). Trimming pared 6 bases from V and 2 bases from J, leaving 13 bases between. This CDR3 is built from 14 residues. CDR3 in DNA: TGTGCCAGCAGCAAAAACCAGGGACAAGAGACCCAGTACTTC. Its protein is CASSKNQGQETQYF.

V and J are TRBV4-2 and TRBJ2-3; TRBD2 might be the D (5 bases). The V end lost 1 base, the J end lost 4 bases, and 9 bases lay between the germline ends. Germline V gene lookup returns CDR1 LGHNA and CDR2 YNFKEQ. CDR3 length: 14 amino acids. The CDR3 bases are TGTGCCAGCAGCCAAGCTAGCTTCTCAGATACGCAGTATTTT. This translates into CASSQASFSDTQYF.

The CDR3 spells CASTIGTSGGEIAKNIQYF. As DNA, the CDR3 is TGTGCCAGCACCATTGGGACTAGCGGGGGGGAAATAGCCAAAAACATTCAGTACTTC. The rearrangement uses TRBV7-9 and TRBJ2-4, with 16 positions matching TRBD2. The CDR3 spans 19 residues. Germline CDR1 reads SEHNR; CDR2 reads FQNEAQ (reference sequence). V gave up 7 bases and J gave up 0 bases; unmatched junction bases: 9.